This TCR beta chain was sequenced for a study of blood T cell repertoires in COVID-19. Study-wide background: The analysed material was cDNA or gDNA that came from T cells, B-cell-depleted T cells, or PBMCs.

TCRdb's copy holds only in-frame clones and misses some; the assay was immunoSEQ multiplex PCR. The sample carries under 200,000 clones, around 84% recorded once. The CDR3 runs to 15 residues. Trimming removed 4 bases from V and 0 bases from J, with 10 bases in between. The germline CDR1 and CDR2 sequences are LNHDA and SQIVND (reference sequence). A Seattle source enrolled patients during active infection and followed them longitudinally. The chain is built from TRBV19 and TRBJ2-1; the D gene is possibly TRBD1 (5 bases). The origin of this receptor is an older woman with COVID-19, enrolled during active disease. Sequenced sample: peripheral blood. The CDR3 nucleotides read TGTGCCAGTAGTAGTCAGGGTAGCTCCTACAATGAGCAGTTCTTC. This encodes CASSSQGSSYNEQFF.